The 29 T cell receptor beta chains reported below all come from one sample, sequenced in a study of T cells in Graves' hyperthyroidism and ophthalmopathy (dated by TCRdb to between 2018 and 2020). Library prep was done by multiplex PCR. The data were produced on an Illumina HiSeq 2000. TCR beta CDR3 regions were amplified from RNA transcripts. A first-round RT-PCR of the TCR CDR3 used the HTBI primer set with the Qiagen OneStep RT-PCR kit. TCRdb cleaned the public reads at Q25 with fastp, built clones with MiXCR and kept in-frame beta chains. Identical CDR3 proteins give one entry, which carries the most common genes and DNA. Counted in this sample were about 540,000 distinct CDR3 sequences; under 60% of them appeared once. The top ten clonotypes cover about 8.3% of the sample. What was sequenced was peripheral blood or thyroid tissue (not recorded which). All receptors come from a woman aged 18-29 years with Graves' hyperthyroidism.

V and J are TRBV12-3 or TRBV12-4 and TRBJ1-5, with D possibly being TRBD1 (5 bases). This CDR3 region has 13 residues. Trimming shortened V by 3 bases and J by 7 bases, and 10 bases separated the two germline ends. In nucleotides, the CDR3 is TGTGCCAGCAGTTTGGGGGACGAACAGCCCCAGCATTTT. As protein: CASSLGDEQPQHF.

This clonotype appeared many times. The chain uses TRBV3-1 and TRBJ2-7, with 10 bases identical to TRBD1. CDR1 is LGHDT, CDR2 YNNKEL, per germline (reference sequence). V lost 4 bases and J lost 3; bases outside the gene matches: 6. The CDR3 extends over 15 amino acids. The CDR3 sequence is CASSLLGTGDYEQYF. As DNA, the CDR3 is TGTGCCAGCAGCCTCCTTGGGACAGGGGACTACGAGCAGTACTTC.

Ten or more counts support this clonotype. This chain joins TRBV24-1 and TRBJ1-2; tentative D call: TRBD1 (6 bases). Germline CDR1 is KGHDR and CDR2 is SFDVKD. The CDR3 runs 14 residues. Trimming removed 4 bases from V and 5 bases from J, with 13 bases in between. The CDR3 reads CATSDPGAEYGYTF. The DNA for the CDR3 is TGTGCCACCAGTGACCCGGGGGCGGAATATGGCTACACCTTC.

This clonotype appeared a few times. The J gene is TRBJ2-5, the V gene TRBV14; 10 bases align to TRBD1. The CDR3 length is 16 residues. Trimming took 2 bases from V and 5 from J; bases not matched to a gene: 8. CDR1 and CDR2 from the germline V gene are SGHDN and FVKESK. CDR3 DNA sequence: TGTGCCAGCAGCCAATTGGGGACAGGGGCTTGGGAGACCCAGTACTTC. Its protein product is CASSQLGTGAWETQYF. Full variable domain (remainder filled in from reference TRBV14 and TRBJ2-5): EAGVTQFPSHSVIEKGQTVTLRCDPISGHDNLYWYRRVMGKEIKFLLHFVKESKQDESGMPNNRFLAERTGGTYSTLKVQPAELEDSGVYFCASSQLGTGAWETQYFGPGTRLLVL.

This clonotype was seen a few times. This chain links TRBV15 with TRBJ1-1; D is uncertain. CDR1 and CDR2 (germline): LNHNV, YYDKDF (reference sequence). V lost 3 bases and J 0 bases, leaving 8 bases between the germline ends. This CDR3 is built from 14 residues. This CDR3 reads CATSSLVMNTEAFF. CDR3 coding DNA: TGTGCCACCAGCAGCTTGGTTATGAACACTGAAGCTTTCTTT.

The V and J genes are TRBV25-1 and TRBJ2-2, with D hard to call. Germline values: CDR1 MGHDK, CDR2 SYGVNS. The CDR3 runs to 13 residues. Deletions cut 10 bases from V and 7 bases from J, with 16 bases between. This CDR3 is CANQRIRFGELFF. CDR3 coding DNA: TGTGCCAACCAGCGAATCCGGTTCGGGGAGCTGTTTTTT.

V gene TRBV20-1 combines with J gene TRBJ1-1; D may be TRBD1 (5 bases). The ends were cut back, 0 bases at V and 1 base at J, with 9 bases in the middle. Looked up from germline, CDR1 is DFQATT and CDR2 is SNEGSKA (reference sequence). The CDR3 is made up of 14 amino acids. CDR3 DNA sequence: TGCAGTGCTAGAGATAGCCAGGGGAACACTGAAGCTTTCTTT. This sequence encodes CSARDSQGNTEAFF.

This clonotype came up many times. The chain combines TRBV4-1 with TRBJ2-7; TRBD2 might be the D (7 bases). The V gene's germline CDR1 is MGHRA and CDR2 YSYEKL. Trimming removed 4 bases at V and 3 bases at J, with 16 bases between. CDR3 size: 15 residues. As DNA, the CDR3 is TGCGCCAGCAGCCGAGGGGGGGACTCCTACTACGAGCAGTACTTC. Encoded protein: CASSRGGDSYYEQYF.

The chain's CDR3 is CATSPSTPGLTGWEETQYF. The CDR3 nucleotides read TGTGCCACCAGCCCCTCCACCCCCGGGCTGACAGGGTGGGAGGAGACCCAGTACTTC. The chain recombines TRBV15 with TRBJ2-5; 7 nucleotides line up with TRBD1. The V and J ends lost 5 bases and 5 bases, in that order; junction bases with no gene match: 23. This CDR3 has 19 amino acids. From germline, CDR1 is LNHNV and CDR2 YYDKDF (reference sequence). The complete variable domain, with remaining parts taken from reference TRBV15 and TRBJ2-5, reads DAMVIQNPRYQVTQFGKPVTLSCSQTLNHNVMYWYQQKSSQAPKLLFHYYDKDFNNEADTPDNFQSRRPNTSFCFLDIRSPGLGDTAMYLCATSPSTPGLTGWEETQYFGPGTRLLVL.

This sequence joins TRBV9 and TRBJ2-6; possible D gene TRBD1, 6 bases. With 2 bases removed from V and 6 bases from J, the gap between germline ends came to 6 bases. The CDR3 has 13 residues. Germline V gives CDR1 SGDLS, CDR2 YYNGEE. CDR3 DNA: TGTGCCAGCAGCGTGGGACAGGCCAACGTCCTGACTTTC. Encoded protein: CASSVGQANVLTF.

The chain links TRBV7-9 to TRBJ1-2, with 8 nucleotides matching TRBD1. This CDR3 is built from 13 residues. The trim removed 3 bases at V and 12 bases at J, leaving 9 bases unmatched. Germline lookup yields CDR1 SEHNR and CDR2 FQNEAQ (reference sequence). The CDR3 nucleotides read TGTGCCAGCAGCTTCAGGGGGCGATCTGGAAACACCTTC. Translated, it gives CASSFRGRSGNTF. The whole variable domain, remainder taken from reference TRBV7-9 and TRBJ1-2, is DTGVSQNPRHKITKRGQNVTFRCDPISEHNRLYWYRQTLGQGPEFLTYFQNEAQLEKSRLLSDRFSAERPKGSFSTLEIQRTEQGDSAMYLCASSFRGRSGNTFGSGTRLTVV.

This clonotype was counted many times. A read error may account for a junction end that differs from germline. DNA of the CDR3: TGTGCCAGCAGCCGACTGGGGGCGGAGGGGTTCAACTTC. It specifies CASSRLGAEGFNF. The chain links TRBV7-6 to TRBJ2-5, with D perhaps being TRBD1 or TRBD2 (6 bases each). The CDR3 spans 13 residues. Germline values: CDR1 SGHVS, CDR2 FNYEAQ.

CDR3 in DNA: TGCAGCGTTGACGAAAGGGGCCGCTTGGGCAGTGGGAACACCATATATTTT. Translated: CSVDERGRLGSGNTIYF. This sequence joins TRBV29-1 and TRBJ1-3; weak D call: TRBD1 (5 bases). Trimming took off 3 bases at V and 7 bases at J, with 25 bases between the two ends. The CDR3 runs to 17 residues. Germline CDR1 and CDR2: SQVTM and ANQGSEA.

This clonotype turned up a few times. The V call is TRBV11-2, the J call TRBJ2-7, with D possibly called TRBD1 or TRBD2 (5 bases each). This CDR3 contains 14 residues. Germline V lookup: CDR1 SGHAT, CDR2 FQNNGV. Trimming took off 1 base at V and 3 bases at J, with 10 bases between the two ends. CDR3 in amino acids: CASSLAGTDYEQYF. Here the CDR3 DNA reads TGTGCCAGCAGCTTAGCCGGGACGGACTACGAGCAGTACTTC.

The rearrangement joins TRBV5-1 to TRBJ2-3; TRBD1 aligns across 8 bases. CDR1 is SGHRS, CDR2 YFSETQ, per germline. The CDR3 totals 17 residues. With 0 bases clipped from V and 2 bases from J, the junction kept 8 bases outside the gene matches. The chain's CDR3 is CASSLEGQALHTDTQYF. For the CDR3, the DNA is TGCGCCAGCAGCTTGGAGGGACAGGCCCTCCACACAGATACGCAGTATTTT. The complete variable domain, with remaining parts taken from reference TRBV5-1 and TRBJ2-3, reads KAGVTQTPRYLIKTRGQQVTLSCSPISGHRSVSWYQQTPGQGLQFLFEYFSETQRNKGNFPGRFSGRQFSNSRSEMNVSTLELGDSALYLCASSLEGQALHTDTQYFGPGTRLTVL.

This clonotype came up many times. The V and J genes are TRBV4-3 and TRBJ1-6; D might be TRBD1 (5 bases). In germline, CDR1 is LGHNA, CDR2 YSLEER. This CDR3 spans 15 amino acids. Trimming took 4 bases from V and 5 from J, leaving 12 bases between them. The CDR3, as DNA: TGCGCCAGCAGCCTGACGGGGGTCCATAATTCACCCCTCCACTTT. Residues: CASSLTGVHNSPLHF.

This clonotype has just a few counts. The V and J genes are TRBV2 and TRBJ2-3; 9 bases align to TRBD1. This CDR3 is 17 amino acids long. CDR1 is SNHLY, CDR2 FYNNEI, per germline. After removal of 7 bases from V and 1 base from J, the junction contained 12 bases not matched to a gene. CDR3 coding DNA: TGTGCCAGCATCCCGCTGGGACAGGGCTTTCGCACAGATACGCAGTATTTT. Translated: CASIPLGQGFRTDTQYF. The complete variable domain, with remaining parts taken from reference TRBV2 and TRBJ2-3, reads EPEVTQTPSHQVTQMGQEVILRCVPISNHLYFYWYRQILGQKVEFLVSFYNNEISEKSEIFDDQFSVERPDGSNFTLKIRSTKLEDSAMYFCASIPLGQGFRTDTQYFGPGTRLTVL.

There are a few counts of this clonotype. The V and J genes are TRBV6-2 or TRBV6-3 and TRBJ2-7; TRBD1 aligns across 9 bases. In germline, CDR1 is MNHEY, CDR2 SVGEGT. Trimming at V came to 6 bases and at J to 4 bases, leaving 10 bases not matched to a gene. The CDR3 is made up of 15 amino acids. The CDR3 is CASRPHRGPFYEQYF. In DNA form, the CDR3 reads TGTGCCAGCAGGCCTCACAGGGGGCCGTTTTACGAGCAGTACTTC.

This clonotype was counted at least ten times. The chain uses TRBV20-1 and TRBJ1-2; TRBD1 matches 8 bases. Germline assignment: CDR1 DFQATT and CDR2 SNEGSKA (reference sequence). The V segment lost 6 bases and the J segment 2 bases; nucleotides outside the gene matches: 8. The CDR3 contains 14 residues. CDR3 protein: CSAPPGQENYGYTF. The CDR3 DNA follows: TGCAGTGCCCCACCGGGACAGGAAAACTATGGCTACACCTTC.

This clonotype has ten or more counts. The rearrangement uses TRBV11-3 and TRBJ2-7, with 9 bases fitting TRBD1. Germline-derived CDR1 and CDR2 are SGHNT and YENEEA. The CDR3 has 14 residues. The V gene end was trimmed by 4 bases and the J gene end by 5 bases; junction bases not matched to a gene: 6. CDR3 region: CASSYRDRANEQYF. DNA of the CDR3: TGTGCCAGCAGCTACCGGGACAGGGCCAACGAGCAGTACTTC. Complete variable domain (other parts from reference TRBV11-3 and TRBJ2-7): EAGVVQSPRYKIIEKKQPVAFWCNPISGHNTLYWYLQNLGQGPELLIRYENEEAVDDSQLPKDRFSAERLKGVDSTLKIQPAELGDSAVYLCASSYRDRANEQYFGPGTRLTVT.

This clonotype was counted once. Here the CDR3 reads CASKVDVGEQFF. For the CDR3, the DNA is TGTGCCAGCAAAGTAGACGTAGGCGAGCAGTTCTTC. This chain links TRBV2 with TRBJ2-1; no clear D gene. CDR1 is SNHLY, CDR2 FYNNEI, per germline. V gave up 7 bases and J gave up 10 bases, with 14 bases separating them. The CDR3 is made up of 12 amino acids.

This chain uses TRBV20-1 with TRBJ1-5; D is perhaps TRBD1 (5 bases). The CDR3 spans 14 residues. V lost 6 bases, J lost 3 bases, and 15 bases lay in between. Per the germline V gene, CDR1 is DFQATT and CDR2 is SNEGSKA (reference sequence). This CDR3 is CSASLDTVNQPQHF. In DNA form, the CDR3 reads TGCAGTGCCTCACTGGACACCGTCAATCAGCCCCAGCATTTT.

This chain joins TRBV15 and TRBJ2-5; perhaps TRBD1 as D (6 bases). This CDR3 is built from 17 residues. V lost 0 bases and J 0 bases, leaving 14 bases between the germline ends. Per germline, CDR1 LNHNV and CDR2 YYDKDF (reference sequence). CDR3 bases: TGTGCCACCAGCAGAGATCCTGGACAGAGTTACCAAGAGACCCAGTACTTC. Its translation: CATSRDPGQSYQETQYF.

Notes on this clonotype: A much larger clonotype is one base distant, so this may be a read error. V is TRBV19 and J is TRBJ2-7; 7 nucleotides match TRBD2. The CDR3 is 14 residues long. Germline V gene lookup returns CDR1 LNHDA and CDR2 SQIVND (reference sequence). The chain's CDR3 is CAGSRASGTYEQYF. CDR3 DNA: TGTGCCGGTAGTAGGGCTAGCGGCACCTACGAGCAGTACTTC.

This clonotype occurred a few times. The CDR3 DNA sequence: TGCGCCAGCAGCTTGGACGCTCGGTTAGGACAGTACTACGAGCAGTACTTC. The encoded protein is CASSLDARLGQYYEQYF. The rearrangement links TRBV5-1 to TRBJ2-7, with D perhaps matching TRBD1 (6 bases). Germline V gives CDR1 SGHRS, CDR2 YFSETQ. V lost 0 bases, J lost 3 bases, and 19 bases lay in between. The CDR3 contains 17 residues.

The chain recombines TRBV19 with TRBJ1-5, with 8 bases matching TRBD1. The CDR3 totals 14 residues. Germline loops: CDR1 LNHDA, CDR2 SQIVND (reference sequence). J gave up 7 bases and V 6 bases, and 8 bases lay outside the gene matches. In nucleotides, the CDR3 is TGTGCCAGTAGATGGGACAGGCAATGGCAGCCCCAGCATTTT. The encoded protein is CASRWDRQWQPQHF.

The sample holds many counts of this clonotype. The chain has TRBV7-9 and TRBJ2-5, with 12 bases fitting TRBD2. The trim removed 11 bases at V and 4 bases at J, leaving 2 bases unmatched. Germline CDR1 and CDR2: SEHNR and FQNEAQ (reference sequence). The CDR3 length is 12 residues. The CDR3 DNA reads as TGTGCCGCGGGACTAGCGGGAGAGACCCAGTACTTC. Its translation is CAAGLAGETQYF.

CDR3 sequence: CSASPPGGQGAYEQYF. CDR3 in DNA: TGCAGTGCTAGCCCCCCGGGGGGACAGGGAGCCTACGAGCAGTACTTC. The genes are TRBV20-1 and TRBJ2-7, with 9 positions matching TRBD1. The length of the CDR3 is 16 residues. Per the germline V gene, CDR1 is DFQATT and CDR2 is SNEGSKA (reference sequence). With 3 bases clipped from V and 2 bases from J, the junction kept 11 bases outside the gene matches.

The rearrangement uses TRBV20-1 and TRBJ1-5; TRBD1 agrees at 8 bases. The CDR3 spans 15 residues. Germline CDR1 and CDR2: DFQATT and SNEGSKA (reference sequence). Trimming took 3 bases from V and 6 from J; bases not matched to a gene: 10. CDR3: CSARDPRGRVQPQHF. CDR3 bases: TGCAGTGCTAGGGACCCCAGGGGGCGCGTTCAGCCCCAGCATTTT.